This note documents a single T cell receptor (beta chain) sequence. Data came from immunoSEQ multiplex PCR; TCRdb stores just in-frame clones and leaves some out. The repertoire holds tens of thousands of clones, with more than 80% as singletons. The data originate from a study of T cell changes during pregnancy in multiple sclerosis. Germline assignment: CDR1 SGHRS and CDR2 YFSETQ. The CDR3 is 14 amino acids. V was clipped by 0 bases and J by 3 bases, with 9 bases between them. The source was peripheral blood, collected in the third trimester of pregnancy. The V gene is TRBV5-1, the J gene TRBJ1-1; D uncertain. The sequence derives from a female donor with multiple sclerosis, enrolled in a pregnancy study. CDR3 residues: CASSLATDYTEAFF. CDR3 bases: TGCGCCAGCAGCTTGGCCACGGACTACACTGAAGCTTTCTTT.